Following are 16 T cell receptor beta chains from one sample sequenced in a study of radiotherapy plus CTLA-4 blockade in lung cancer. Measured with immunoSEQ multiplex PCR; TCRdb has only the in-frame clones, and not every one. The repertoire holds about 80,000 clones, with 60% to 85% as singletons. Material: peripheral blood, obtained from a patient treated with radiotherapy plus ipilimumab. These receptors all stem from a human donor with non-small cell lung cancer whose response to radiotherapy plus ipilimumab could not be evaluated. Some clones in this sample may be carry-over from other donors' samples.

The J gene is TRBJ2-5, the V gene TRBV7-2, with 10 bases aligning to TRBD1. This CDR3 has 14 residues. Germline CDR1 is SGHTA and CDR2 is FQGNSA. V was pared by 5 bases and J by 5 bases, with 5 bases of the junction left unmatched. The CDR3 protein is CASSKTGGAETQYF. DNA of the CDR3: TGTGCCAGCAGCAAGACAGGGGGCGCGGAGACCCAGTACTTC.

V usage is TRBV27 and J usage is TRBJ2-1; D is unresolved. The germline V gene encodes CDR1 MNHEY and CDR2 SMNVEV (reference sequence). The CDR3 runs to 13 residues. V lost 5 bases, J lost 5 bases, and 10 bases lay in between. The CDR3 spells CASSPGPHNEQFF. The CDR3, as DNA: TGTGCCAGCAGTCCTGGCCCCCACAATGAGCAGTTCTTC.

V gene TRBV29-1 combines with J gene TRBJ2-7, with 10 bases fitting TRBD2. This CDR3 is 12 amino acids long. The ends lost 6 bases at V and 6 bases at J; junction bases unmatched: 5. Per the germline V gene, CDR1 is SQVTM and CDR2 is ANQGSEA. The CDR3 region is CSVGRTSGEQYF. CDR3 nucleotides: TGCAGCGTGGGGAGGACTAGCGGCGAGCAGTACTTC.

The chain joins TRBV5-4 to TRBJ2-3; D gene unclear. Germline lookup yields CDR1 SGHNT and CDR2 YYREEE (reference sequence). This CDR3 has 13 amino acids. The V end lost 0 bases, the J end lost 6 bases, and 8 bases lay between the germline ends. The CDR3 reads CASSLGLQDTQYF. As DNA, the CDR3 is TGTGCCAGCAGCTTGGGTCTCCAGGATACGCAGTATTTT.

This chain joins TRBV7-2 and TRBJ2-7, with 11 positions matching TRBD1. V gave up 2 bases and J gave up 7 bases; unmatched junction bases: 10. The CDR3 runs to 16 residues. From germline, CDR1 is SGHTA and CDR2 FQGNSA. CDR3 in DNA: TGTGCCAGCAGCTTACGGACAGGGGGCTTGGAGTGGGAGCAGTACTTC. The encoded protein is CASSLRTGGLEWEQYF.

The chain recombines TRBV19 with TRBJ1-2; D is unresolved. The CDR3 extends over 15 amino acids. Looked up from germline, CDR1 is LNHDA and CDR2 is SQIVND (reference sequence). The V end lost 9 bases, the J end lost 0 bases, and 17 bases lay between the germline ends. Here the CDR3 DNA reads TGTGCCAGACCTTACAAGTTTTATCCTAACTATGGCTACACCTTC. The encoded protein is CARPYKFYPNYGYTF.

This chain joins TRBV7-9 and TRBJ2-1, with 8 positions matching TRBD1. Germline CDR1 is SEHNR and CDR2 is FQNEAQ (reference sequence). After removal of 5 bases from V and 9 bases from J, the junction contained 12 bases not matched to a gene. The CDR3 has 15 amino acids. The CDR3: CASSPKLTGGAEQFF. CDR3 nucleotides: TGTGCCAGCAGCCCTAAACTTACAGGGGGAGCTGAGCAGTTCTTC.

CDR3 nucleotides: TGTGCCAGCAGCTTAGCGGGCGGGGGCTCCTACGAGCAGTACTTC. This gives the protein CASSLAGGGSYEQYF. This rearrangement joins TRBV7-8 to TRBJ2-7, with 7 bases identical to TRBD2. Trimming cost V 0 bases and J 0 bases; bases outside gene matches: 2. The CDR3 is 15 residues long. Germline V gene data show CDR1 as SGHVS and CDR2 as FQNEAQ.

This clone was seen only a few times. The chain joins TRBV4-2 to TRBJ2-5; TRBD2 matches 16 bases. CDR1 is LGHNA and CDR2 is YNFKEQ in the germline V gene. This CDR3 comprises 21 residues. Trimming cost V 4 bases and J 0 bases; bases outside gene matches: 14. CDR3 nucleotide sequence: TGTGCCAGCAGCCTCCTCCCGGGACTAGCGGGGGGGCCCTTTTACCAAGAGACCCAGTACTTC. This gives the protein CASSLLPGLAGGPFYQETQYF.

V gene TRBV25-1 combines with J gene TRBJ2-1; TRBD1 aligns across 7 bases. The CDR3 covers 12 residues. Trimming cost V 10 bases and J 5 bases; bases outside gene matches: 5. CDR1 and CDR2 (germline): MGHDK, SYGVNS. The CDR3 is CATWTGDNEQFF. The CDR3 DNA reads as TGTGCCACCTGGACAGGTGACAATGAGCAGTTCTTC.

V is TRBV19 and J is TRBJ2-7, with a tentative D call TRBD2 (6 bases). CDR1 LNHDA and CDR2 SQIVND come from the germline V gene (reference sequence). There are 14 residues in the CDR3. V was clipped by 5 bases and J by 3 bases, with 14 bases between them. The CDR3 loop is CASSRGGAGYEQYF. The CDR3 DNA reads TGTGCCAGTAGTCGTGGCGGGGCCGGCTACGAGCAGTACTTC.

V usage is TRBV7-2 and J usage is TRBJ2-1; 12 nucleotides match TRBD2. The V and J ends lost 5 bases and 7 bases, in that order; junction bases with no gene match: 15. Looked up from germline, CDR1 is SGHTA and CDR2 is FQGNSA. The CDR3 has 18 residues. CDR3 nucleotides: TGTGCCAGCAGCCTCTGGACTAGCGGGGCAGGGGGGGGTAATGAGCAGTTCTTC. Translated: CASSLWTSGAGGGNEQFF.

The genes are TRBV28 and TRBJ2-5; D perhaps matches TRBD1 (5 bases). Trimming pared 1 base from V and 3 bases from J, leaving 9 bases between. This CDR3 has 14 amino acids. Germline CDR1 and CDR2: MDHEN and SYDVKM. The DNA for the CDR3 is TGTGCCAGCAGTTTATATAGCAGGGAAGAGACCCAGTACTTC. Its translation is CASSLYSREETQYF.

The rearrangement uses TRBV28 and TRBJ1-3; no clear D gene. V was cut by 5 bases and J by 0 bases, with 11 bases left in between. The germline gives CDR1 MDHEN, CDR2 SYDVKM. CDR3 size: 15 residues. For the CDR3, the DNA is TGTGCCAGCAGTCCCTCACTTATCTCTGGAAACACCATATATTTT. Translation: CASSPSLISGNTIYF.

As concerns this clone: The sample carries other DNA sequences with the same CDR3. The rearrangement links TRBV5-1 to TRBJ1-6, with TRBD1 matching over 12 bases. The CDR3 contains 18 residues. Germline lookup yields CDR1 SGHRS and CDR2 YFSETQ. Unmatched junction bases numbered 10, after V lost 0 bases and J lost 9 bases. CDR3 bases: TGCGCCAGCAGCTTGGTTGGGACAGGGGGCGATCGATCTTCACCCCTCCACTTT. Its translation: CASSLVGTGGDRSSPLHF.

V gene TRBV7-9 combines with J gene TRBJ2-7; 7 nucleotides align to TRBD1. The V gene end was trimmed by 5 bases and the J gene end by 0 bases; junction bases not matched to a gene: 4. CDR1 and CDR2 from the germline V gene are SEHNR and FQNEAQ (reference sequence). The CDR3 is made up of 14 amino acids. Here the CDR3 reads CASSPGQVSYEQYF. The CDR3 DNA is TGTGCCAGCAGCCCCGGACAGGTCTCCTACGAGCAGTACTTC.